This TCR beta chain was captured by sequencing in a study of cytomegalovirus exposure and HLA in healthy donors. Germline trimming cut 3 bases from V and 1 base from J; bases unmatched to any gene: 5. CDR1 is SSHAT, CDR2 FNYEAQ, per germline (reference sequence). The CDR3 loop spans 15 amino acids. Some clones are missing from TCRdb's copy, which holds only in-frame ones; the method was immunoSEQ multiplex PCR. Here the sample spans about 360,000 clones, more than 80% being singletons. The gene calls are TRBV7-7 and TRBJ2-5; the match to TRBD2 covers 7 bases. The TCR comes from a woman aged 18 to 35 in good health and CMV-seronegative. Sequenced sample: PBMCs. The CDR3 DNA reads TGTGCCAGCAGCTTTGGGGCTAGCGGCCAAGAGACCCAGTACTTC. It encodes CASSFGASGQETQYF.